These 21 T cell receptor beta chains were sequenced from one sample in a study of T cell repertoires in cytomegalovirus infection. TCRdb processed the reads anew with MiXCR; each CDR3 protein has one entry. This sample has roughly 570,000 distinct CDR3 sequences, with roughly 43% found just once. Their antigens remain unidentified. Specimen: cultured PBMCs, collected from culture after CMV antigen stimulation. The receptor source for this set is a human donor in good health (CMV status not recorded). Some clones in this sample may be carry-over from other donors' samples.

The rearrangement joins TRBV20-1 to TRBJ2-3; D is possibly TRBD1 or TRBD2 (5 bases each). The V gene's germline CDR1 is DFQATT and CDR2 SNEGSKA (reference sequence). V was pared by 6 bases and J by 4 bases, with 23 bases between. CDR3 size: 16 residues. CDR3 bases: TGCAGTGCCCCCAGAAGCCAGGGAAAGAGGGCAGATACGCAGTATTTT. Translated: CSAPRSQGKRADTQYF.

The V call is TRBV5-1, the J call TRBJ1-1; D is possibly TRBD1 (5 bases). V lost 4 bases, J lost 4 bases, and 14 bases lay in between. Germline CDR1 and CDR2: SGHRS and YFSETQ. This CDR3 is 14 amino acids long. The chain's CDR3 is CASSSLGHSTEAFF. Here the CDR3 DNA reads TGCGCCAGCAGCAGCCTCGGACACTCCACTGAAGCTTTCTTT.

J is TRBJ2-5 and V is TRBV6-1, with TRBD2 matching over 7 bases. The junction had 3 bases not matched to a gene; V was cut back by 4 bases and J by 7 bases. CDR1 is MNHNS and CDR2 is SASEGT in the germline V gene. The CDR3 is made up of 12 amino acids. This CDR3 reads CASSAPGGTQYF. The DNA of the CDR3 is TGTGCCAGCAGTGCACCGGGGGGGACCCAGTACTTC.

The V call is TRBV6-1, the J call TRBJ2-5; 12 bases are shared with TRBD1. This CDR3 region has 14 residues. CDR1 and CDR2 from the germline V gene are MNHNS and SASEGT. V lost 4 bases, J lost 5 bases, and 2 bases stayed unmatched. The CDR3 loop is CASSGGQGAETQYF. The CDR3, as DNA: TGTGCCAGCAGTGGGGGACAGGGGGCTGAGACCCAGTACTTC.

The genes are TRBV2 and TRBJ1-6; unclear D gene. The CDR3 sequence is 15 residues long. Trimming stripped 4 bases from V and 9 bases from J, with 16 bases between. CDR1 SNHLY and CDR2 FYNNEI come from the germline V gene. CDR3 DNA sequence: TGTGCCAGCAGTGGGGGTTGGGAGAGCGCTTCACCCCTCCACTTT. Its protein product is CASSGGWESASPLHF.

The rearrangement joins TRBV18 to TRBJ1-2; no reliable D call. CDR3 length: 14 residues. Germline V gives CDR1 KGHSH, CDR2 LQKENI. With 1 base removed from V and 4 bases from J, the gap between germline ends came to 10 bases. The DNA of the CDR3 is TGTGCCAGCTCACCACAATCAGGTCGCTATGGCTACACCTTC. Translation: CASSPQSGRYGYTF.

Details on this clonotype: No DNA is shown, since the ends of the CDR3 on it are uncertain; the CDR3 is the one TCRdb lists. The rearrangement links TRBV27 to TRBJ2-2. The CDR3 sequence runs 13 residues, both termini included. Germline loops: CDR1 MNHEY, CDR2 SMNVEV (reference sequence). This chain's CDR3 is CATRGFGNGELFF.

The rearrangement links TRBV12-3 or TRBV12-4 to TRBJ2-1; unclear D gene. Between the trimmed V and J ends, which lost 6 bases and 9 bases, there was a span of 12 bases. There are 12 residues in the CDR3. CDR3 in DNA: TGTGCCAGCAGCTCGGGCGATAGTGAGCAGTTCTTC. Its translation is CASSSGDSEQFF.

This CDR3 reads CASSPQAFLSTDTQYF. The CDR3 DNA follows: TGTGCCAGCAGCCCTCAGGCTTTTCTTTCCACAGATACGCAGTATTTT. V is TRBV7-6 and J is TRBJ2-3; D remains unclear. CDR3 size: 16 residues. Per germline, CDR1 SGHVS and CDR2 FNYEAQ. V was pared by 5 bases and J by 2 bases, with 17 bases between.

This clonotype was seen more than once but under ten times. This chain's CDR3 is CASRTANYGYTF. CDR3 nucleotides: TGTGCCAGCAGGACAGCTAACTATGGCTACACCTTC. J is TRBJ1-2 and V is TRBV12-3 or TRBV12-4, with TRBD1 as a possible D gene (5 bases). This CDR3 is 12 amino acids long. The V end lost 6 bases, the J end lost 0 bases, and 5 bases lay between the germline ends.

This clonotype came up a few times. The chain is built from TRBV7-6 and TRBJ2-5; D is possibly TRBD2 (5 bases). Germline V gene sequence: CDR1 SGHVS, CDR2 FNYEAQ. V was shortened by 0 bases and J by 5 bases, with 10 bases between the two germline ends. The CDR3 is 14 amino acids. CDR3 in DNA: TGTGCCAGCAGCTTAGCGGGAGTAGAGGAGACCCAGTACTTC. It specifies CASSLAGVEETQYF. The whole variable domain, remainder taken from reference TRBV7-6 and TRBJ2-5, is GAGVSQSPRYKVTKRGQDVALRCDPISGHVSLYWYRQALGQGPEFLTYFNYEAQQDKSGLPNDRFSAERPEGSISTLTIQRTEQRDSAMYRCASSLAGVEETQYFGPGTRLLVL.

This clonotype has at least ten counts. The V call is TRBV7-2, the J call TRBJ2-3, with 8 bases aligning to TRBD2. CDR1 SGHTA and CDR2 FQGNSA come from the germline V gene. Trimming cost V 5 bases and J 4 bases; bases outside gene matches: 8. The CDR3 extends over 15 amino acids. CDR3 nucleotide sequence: TGTGCCAGCAGCCGGGGGGGCCTACACTCAGATACGCAGTATTTT. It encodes CASSRGGLHSDTQYF.

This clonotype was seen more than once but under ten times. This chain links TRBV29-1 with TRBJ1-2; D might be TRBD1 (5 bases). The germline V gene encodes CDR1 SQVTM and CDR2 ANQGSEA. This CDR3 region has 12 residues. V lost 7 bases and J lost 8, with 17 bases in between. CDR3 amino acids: CSGSLGAAGYTF. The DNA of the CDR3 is TGCAGCGGATCCTTAGGGGCAGCGGGCTACACCTTC.

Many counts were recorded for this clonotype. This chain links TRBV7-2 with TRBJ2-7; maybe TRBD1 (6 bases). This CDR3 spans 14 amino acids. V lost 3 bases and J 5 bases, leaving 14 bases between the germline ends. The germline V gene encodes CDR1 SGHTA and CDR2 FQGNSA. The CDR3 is CASSFRQGLNEQYF. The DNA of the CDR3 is TGTGCCAGCAGCTTTCGGCAGGGGTTGAACGAGCAGTACTTC.

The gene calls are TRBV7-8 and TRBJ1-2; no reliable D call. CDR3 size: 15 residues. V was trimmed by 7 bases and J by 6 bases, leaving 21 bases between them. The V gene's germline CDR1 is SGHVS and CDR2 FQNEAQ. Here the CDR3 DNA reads TGTGCCAGCACCCCCGGGAGGATCTCATGGAATGGCTACACCTTC. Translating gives CASTPGRISWNGYTF.

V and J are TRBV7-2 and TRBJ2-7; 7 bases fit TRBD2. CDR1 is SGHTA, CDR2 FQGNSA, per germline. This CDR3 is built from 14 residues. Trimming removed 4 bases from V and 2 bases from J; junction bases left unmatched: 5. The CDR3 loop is CASSYRLATYEQYF. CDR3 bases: TGTGCCAGCAGCTATCGACTAGCAACCTACGAGCAGTACTTC.

The CDR3 DNA follows: TGTGCCAGCAGCCCCGACAGCAGCTCTGGAAACACCATATATTTT. Protein product: CASSPDSSSGNTIYF. This chain uses TRBV7-7 with TRBJ1-3; possibly TRBD1 for D (5 bases). Germline loops: CDR1 SSHAT, CDR2 FNYEAQ (reference sequence). The V gene lost 5 bases and the J gene lost 0 bases, with 11 bases spanning the gap. The CDR3 has 15 residues.

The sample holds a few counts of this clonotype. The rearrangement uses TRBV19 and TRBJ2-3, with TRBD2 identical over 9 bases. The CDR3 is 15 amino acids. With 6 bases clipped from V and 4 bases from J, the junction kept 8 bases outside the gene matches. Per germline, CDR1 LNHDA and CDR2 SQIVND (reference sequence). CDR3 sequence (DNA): TGTGCCAGTAGGAATCTAGCGGGGAGACCAGATACGCAGTATTTT. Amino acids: CASRNLAGRPDTQYF.

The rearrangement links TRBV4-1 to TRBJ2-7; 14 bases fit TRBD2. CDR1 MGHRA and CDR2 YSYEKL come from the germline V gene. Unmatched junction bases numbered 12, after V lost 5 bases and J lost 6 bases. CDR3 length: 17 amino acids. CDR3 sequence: CASSLGLAGVIKGEQYF. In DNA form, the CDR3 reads TGCGCCAGCAGCTTGGGACTAGCGGGAGTTATTAAGGGCGAGCAGTACTTC.

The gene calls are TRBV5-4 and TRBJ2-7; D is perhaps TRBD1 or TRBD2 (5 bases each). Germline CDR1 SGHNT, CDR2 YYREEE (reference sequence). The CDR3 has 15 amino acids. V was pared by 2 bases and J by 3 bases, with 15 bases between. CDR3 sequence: CASSFGGQRSYEQYF. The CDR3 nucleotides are TGTGCCAGCAGCTTTGGGGGTCAGAGGAGCTACGAGCAGTACTTC.

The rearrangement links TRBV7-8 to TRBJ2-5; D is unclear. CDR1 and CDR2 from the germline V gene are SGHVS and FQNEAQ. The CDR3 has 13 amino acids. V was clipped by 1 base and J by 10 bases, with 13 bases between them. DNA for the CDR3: TGTGCCAGCAGCTTAGTGTCCGGGTACGACCAGTACTTC. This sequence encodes CASSLVSGYDQYF.